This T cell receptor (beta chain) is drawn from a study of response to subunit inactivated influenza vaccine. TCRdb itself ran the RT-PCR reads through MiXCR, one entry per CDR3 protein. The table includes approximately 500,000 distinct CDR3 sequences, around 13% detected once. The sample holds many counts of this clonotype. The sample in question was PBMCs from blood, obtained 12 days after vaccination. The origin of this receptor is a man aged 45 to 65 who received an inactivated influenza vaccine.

The DNA for the CDR3 is TGCAGCGTTGATTGGGGCGGGCTCTCCTACAATGAGCAGTTCTTC. Amino acids: CSVDWGGLSYNEQFF. The chain combines TRBV29-1 with TRBJ2-1, with D perhaps matching TRBD1 or TRBD2 (5 bases each). This CDR3 spans 15 amino acids. CDR1 and CDR2 from the germline V gene are SQVTM and ANQGSEA. V was cut by 3 bases and J by 0 bases, with 12 bases left in between.